This section outlines one T cell receptor beta chain sequence together with its context. Its antigen is unidentified. This sample was included in a study of graft-versus-host responses after intestinal transplantation. Study-wide background: The transplants performed in recipients were multivisceral, liver-intestinal, or isolated intestinal. The recipients all started with anti-thymocyte globulin induction and then took tacrolimus and steroids for three to four years.

Study results and limitations: Researchers found peak circulating GvH clone levels linked to early post-transplant HvG declines.

The CDR3 runs to 14 residues. Per germline, CDR1 MNHEY and CDR2 SVGAGI. Trimming shortened V by 2 bases and J by 5 bases, and 13 bases separated the two germline ends. Data came from immunoSEQ multiplex PCR; TCRdb stores just in-frame clones and leaves some out. This table has more than 90,000 clones, 85% to 95% appearing once. The chain is built from TRBV6-5 and TRBJ2-7, with D perhaps given as TRBD1 or TRBD2 (5 bases each). The clonotype comes from a human donor who was the organ donor for an intestinal transplant. The source was unstimulated CD8+ T cells sorted from spleen or lymph node cells, collected before transplant. The CDR3 loop reads CASSYPGPANEQYF. Here the CDR3 DNA reads TGTGCCAGCAGTTACCCGGGACCGGCGAACGAGCAGTACTTC.